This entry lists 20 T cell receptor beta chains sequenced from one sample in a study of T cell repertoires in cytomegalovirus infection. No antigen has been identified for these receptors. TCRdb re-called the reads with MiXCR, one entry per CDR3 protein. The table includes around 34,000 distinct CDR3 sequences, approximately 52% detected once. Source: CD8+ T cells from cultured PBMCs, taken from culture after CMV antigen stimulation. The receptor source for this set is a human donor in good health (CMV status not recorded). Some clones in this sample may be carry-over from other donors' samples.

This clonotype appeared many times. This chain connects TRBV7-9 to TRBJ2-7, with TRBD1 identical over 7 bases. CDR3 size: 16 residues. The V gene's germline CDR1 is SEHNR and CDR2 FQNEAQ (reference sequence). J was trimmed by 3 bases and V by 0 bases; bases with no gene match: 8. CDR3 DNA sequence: TGTGCCAGCAGCTTAGCTGGCCGGACAGGAGGCTACGAGCAGTACTTC. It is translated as CASSLAGRTGGYEQYF.

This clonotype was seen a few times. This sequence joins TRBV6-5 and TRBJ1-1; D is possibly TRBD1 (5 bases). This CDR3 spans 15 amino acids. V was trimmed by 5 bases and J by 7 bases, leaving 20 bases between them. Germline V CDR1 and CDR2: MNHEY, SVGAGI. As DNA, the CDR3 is TGTGCCAGCAGTACATCCTCGGGACCTCCCCGTGAAGCTTTCTTT. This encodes CASSTSSGPPREAFF.

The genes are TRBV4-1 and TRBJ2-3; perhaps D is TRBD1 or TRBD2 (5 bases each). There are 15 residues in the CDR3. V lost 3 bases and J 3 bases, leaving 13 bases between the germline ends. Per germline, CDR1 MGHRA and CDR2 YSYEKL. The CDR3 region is CASSQGTTPTDTQYF. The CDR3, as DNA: TGCGCCAGCAGCCAGGGGACCACCCCGACAGATACGCAGTATTTT.

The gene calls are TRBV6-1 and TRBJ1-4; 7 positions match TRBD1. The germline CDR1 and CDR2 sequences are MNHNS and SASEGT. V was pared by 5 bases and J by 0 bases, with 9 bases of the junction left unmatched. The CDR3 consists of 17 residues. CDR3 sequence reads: CASSSLGDSATNEKLFF. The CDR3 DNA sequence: TGTGCCAGCAGTTCACTTGGGGACAGCGCAACTAATGAAAAACTGTTTTTT.

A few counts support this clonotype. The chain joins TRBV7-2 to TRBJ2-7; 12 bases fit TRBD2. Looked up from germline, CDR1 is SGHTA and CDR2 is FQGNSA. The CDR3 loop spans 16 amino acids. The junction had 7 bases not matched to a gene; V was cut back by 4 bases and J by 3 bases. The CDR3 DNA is TGTGCCAGCAGCTGGGGACTAGCGGGCGGCGGCTACGAGCAGTACTTC. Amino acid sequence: CASSWGLAGGGYEQYF.

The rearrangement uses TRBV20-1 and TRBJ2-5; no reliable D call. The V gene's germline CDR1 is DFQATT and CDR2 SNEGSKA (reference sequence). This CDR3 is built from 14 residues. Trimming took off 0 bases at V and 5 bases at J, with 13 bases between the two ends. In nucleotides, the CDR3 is TGCAGTGCTAGAGATCTCGGCGAAAGCGAGACCCAGTACTTC. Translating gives CSARDLGESETQYF.

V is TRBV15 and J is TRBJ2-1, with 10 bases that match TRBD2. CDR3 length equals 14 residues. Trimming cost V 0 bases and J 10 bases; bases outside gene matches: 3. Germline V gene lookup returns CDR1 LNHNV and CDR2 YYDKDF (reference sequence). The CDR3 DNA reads TGTGCCACCAGCAGAGATCGTAGCGGGAGGGAGCAGTTCTTC. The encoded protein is CATSRDRSGREQFF.

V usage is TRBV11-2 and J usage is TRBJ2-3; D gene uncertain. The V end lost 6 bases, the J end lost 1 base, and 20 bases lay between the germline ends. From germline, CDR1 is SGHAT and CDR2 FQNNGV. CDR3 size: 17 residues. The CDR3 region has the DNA TGTGCCAGCAGTCACGGGCCGGGCGCCCTCGGCACAGATACGCAGTATTTT. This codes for CASSHGPGALGTDTQYF.

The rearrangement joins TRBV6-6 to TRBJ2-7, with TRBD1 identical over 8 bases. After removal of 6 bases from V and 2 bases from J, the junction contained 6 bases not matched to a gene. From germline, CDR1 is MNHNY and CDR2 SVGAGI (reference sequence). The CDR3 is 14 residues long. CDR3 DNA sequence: TGTGCCAGCAGGCTATGGACAGGGACCTACGAGCAGTACTTC. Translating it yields CASRLWTGTYEQYF.

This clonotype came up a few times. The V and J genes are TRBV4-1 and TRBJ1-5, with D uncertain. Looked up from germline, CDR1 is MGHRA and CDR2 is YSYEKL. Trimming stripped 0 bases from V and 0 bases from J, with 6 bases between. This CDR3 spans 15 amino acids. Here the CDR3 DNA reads TGCGCCAGCAGCCAAGATCGGACTAGCAATCAGCCCCAGCATTTT. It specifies CASSQDRTSNQPQHF.

The CDR3 DNA reads as TGTGCTAGTGGTTTGGTCCTGACTGGAGGGCTAGGCGGGGAGCTGTTTTTT. It is translated as CASGLVLTGGLGGELFF. The J gene is TRBJ2-2, the V gene TRBV12-5, with D tentatively TRBD2 (6 bases). In germline, CDR1 is LGHNT, CDR2 FRNRAP. V lost 0 bases, J lost 7 bases, and 18 bases lay in between. This CDR3 region has 17 residues.

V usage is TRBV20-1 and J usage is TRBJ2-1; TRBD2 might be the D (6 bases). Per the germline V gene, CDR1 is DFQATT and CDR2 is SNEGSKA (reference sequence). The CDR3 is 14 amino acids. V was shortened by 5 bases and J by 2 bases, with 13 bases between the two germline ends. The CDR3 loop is CSAPPGLPYNEQFF. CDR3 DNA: TGCAGTGCTCCCCCGGGACTCCCCTACAATGAGCAGTTCTTC.

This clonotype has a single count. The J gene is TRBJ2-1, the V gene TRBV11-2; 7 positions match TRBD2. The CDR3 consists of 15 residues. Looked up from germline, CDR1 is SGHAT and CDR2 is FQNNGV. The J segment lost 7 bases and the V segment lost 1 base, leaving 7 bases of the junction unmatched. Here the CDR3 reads CASSLGLAVLNEQFF. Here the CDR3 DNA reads TGTGCCAGCAGCTTAGGGCTAGCGGTCTTGAATGAGCAGTTCTTC.

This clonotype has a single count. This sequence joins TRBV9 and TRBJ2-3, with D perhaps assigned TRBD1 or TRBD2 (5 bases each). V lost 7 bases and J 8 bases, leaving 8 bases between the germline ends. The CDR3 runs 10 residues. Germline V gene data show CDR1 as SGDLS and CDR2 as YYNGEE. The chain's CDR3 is CASSGATQYF. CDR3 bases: TGTGCCAGCTCCGGGGCTACGCAGTATTTT.

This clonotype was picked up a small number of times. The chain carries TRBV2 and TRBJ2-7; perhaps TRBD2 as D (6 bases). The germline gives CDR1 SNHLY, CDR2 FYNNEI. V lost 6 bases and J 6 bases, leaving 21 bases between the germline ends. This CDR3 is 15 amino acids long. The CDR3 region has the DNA TGTGCCAGCAGGGTAGGGAGGCAGGCGGCAGGCGAGCAGTACTTC. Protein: CASRVGRQAAGEQYF.

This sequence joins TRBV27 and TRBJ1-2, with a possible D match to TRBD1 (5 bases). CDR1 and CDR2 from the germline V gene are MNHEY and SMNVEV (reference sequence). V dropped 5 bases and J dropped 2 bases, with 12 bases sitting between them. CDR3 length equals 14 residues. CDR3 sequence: CASSVRGSNYGYTF. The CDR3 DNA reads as TGTGCCAGCAGTGTCCGGGGGTCGAACTATGGCTACACCTTC.

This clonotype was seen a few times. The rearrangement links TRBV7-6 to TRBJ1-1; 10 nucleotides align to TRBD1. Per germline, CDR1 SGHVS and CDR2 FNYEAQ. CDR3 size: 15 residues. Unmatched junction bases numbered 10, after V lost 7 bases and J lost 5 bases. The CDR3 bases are TGTGCCAGCACCGCCGGGACAGGGGTAACAACTGAAGCTTTCTTT. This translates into CASTAGTGVTTEAFF.

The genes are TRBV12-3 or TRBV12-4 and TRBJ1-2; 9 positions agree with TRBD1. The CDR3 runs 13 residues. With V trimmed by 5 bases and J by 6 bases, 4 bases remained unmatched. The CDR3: CASSLRDRDGYTF. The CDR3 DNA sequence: TGTGCCAGCAGTCTCCGGGACAGGGATGGCTACACCTTC.

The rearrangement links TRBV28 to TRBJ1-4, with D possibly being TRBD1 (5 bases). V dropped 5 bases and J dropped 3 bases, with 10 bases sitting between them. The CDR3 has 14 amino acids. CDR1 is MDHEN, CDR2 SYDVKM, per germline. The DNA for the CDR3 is TGTGCCAGCAGTCCCAGGGTATCTAATGAAAAACTGTTTTTT. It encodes CASSPRVSNEKLFF. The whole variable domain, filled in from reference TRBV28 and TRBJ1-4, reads DVKVTQSSRYLVKRTGEKVFLECVQDMDHENMFWYRQDPGLGLRLIYFSYDVKMKEKGDIPEGYSVSREKKERFSLILESASTNQTSMYLCASSPRVSNEKLFFGSGTQLSVL.

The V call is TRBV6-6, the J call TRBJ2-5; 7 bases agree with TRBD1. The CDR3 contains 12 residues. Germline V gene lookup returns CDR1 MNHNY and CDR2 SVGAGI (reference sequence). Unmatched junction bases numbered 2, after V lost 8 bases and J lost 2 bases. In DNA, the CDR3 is TGTGCCAGCCAGGGACAGCAAGAGACCCAGTACTTC. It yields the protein CASQGQQETQYF.